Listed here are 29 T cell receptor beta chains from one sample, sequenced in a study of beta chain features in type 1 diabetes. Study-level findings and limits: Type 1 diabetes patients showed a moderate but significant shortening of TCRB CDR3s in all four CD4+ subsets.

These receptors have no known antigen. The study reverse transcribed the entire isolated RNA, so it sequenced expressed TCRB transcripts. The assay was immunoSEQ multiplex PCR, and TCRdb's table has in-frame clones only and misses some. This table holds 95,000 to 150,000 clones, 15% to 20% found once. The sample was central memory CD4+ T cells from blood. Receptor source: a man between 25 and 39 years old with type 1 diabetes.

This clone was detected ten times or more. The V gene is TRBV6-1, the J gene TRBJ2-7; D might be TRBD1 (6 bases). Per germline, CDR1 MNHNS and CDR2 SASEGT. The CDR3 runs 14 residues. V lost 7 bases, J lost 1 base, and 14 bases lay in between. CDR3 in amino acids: CASTEPGESYEQYF. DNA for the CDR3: TGTGCCAGCACCGAACCAGGGGAGTCCTACGAGCAGTACTTC.

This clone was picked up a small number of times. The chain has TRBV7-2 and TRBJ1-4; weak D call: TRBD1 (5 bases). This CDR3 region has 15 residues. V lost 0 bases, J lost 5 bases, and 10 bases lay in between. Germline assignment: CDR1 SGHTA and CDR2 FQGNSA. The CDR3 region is CASSLAGRRNEKLFF. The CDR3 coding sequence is TGTGCCAGCAGCTTAGCGGGACGGCGGAATGAAAAACTGTTTTTT.

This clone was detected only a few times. DNA for the CDR3: TGTGCCAGCAGTGAACAGCATTCTCCAAGGGGACGCGGCTACACCTTC. This translates into CASSEQHSPRGRGYTF. This sequence joins TRBV6-1 and TRBJ1-2; D may be TRBD1 (5 bases). V shed 2 bases and J shed 8 bases, with 21 bases lying between them. CDR3 length equals 16 residues. Germline V gene data show CDR1 as MNHNS and CDR2 as SASEGT.

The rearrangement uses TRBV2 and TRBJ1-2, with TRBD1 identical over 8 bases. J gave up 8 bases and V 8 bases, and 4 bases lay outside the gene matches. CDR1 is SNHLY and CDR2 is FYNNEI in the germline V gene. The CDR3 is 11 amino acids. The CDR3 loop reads CASQGARGYTF. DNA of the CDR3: TGTGCCAGCCAGGGGGCGCGGGGCTACACCTTC.

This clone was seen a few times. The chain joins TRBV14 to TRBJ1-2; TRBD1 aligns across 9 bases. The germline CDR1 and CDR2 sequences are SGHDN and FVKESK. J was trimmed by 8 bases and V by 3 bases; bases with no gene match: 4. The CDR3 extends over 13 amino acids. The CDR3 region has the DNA TGTGCCAGCAGCCAGGGGACAGGGATGGGCTACACCTTC. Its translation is CASSQGTGMGYTF.

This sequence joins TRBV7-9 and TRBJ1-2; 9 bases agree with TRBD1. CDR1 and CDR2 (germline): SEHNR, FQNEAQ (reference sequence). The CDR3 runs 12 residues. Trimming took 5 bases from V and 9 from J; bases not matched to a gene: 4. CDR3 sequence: CASSTGQGSYTF. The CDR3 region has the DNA TGTGCCAGCAGCACGGGACAGGGAAGCTACACCTTC.

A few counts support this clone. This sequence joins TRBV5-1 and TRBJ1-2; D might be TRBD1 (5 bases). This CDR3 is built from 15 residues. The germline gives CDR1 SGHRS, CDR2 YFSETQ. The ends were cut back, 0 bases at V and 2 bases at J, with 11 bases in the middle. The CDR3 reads CASSLAGLHNYGYTF. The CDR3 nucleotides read TGCGCCAGCAGCTTGGCGGGACTTCACAACTATGGCTACACCTTC.

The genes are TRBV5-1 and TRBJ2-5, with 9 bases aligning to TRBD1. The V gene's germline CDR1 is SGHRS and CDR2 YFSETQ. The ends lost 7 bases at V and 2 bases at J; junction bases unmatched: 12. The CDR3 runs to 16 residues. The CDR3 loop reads CASVEGTGSVQETQYF. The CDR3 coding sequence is TGCGCCAGCGTGGAGGGGACAGGGTCGGTTCAAGAGACCCAGTACTTC.

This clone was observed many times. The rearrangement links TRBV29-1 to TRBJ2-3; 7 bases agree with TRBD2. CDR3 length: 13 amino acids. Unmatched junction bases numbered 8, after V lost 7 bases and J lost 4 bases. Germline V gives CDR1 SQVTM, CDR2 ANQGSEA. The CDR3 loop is CSEARGNADTQYF. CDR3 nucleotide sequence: TGCAGCGAGGCGCGGGGGAACGCAGATACGCAGTATTTT.

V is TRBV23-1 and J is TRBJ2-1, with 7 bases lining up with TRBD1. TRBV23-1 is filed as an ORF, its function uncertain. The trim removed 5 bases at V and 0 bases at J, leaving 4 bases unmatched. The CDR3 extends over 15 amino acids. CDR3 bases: TGCGCCAGCAGTATTGGGACAGACTCCTACAATGAGCAGTTCTTC. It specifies CASSIGTDSYNEQFF.

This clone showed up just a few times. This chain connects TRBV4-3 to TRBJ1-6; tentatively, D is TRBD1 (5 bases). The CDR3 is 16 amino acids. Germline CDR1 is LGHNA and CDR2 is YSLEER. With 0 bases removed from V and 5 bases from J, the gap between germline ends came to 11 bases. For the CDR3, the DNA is TGCGCCAGCAGCCAAGAATCGGACAATAATAATTCACCCCTCCACTTT. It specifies CASSQESDNNNSPLHF.

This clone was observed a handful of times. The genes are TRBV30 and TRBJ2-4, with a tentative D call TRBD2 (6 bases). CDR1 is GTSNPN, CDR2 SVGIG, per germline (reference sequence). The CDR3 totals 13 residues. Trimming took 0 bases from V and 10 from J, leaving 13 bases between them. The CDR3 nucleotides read TGTGCCTGGAGTGTACTGGCAGGGAGGATTCAGTACTTC. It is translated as CAWSVLAGRIQYF. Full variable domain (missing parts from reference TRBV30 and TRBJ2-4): SQTIHQWPATLVQPVGSPLSLECTVEGTSNPNLYWYRQAAGRGLQLLFYSVGIGQISSEVPQNLSASRPQDRQFILSSKKLLLSDSGFYLCAWSVLAGRIQYFGAGTRLSVL.

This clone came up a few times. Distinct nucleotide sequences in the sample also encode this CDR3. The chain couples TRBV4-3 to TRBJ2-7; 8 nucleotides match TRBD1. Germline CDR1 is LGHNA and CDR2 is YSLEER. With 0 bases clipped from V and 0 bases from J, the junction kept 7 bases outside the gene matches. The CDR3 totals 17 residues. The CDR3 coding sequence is TGCGCCAGCAGCCAAGATCTAGGGACAGGAAACTCCTACGAGCAGTACTTC. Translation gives CASSQDLGTGNSYEQYF.

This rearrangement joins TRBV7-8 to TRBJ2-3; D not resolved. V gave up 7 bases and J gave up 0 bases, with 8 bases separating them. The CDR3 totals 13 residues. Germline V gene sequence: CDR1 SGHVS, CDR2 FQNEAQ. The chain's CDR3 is CASKLSSTDTQYF. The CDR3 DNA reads TGTGCCAGCAAGCTTTCTAGCACAGATACGCAGTATTTT. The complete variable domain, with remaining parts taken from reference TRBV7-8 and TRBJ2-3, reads GAGVSQSPRYKVAKRGQDVALRCDPISGHVSLFWYQQALGQGPEFLTYFQNEAQLDKSGLPSDRFFAERPEGSVSTLKIQRTQQEDSAVYLCASKLSSTDTQYFGPGTRLTVL.

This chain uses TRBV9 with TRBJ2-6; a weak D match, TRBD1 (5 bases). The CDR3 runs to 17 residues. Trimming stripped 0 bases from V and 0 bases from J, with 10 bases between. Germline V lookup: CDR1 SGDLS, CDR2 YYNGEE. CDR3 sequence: CASSVEAGRSGANVLTF. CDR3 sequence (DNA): TGTGCCAGCAGCGTAGAGGCAGGGCGCTCTGGGGCCAACGTCCTGACTTTC.

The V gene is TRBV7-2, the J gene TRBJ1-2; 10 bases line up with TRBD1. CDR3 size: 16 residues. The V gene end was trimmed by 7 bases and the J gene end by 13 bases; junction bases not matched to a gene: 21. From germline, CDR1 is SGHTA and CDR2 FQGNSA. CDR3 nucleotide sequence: TGTGCCAGCACCCCGGGTTCACCGGGACAGGGGAGTTCCTTCACCTTC. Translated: CASTPGSPGQGSSFTF.

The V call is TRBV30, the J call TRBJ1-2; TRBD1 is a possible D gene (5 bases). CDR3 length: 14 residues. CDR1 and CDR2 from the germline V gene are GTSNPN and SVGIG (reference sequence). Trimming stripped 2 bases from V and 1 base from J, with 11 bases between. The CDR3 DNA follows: TGTGCCTGGAGTCGGGGGACCCATAACTATGGCTACACCTTC. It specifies CAWSRGTHNYGYTF.

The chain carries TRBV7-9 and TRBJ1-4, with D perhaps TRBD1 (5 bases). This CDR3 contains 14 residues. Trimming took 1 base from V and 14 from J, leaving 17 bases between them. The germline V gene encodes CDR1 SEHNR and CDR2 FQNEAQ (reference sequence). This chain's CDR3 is CASSLEGLDSFLFF. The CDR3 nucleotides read TGTGCCAGCAGCTTAGAGGGGCTTGACTCGTTCCTGTTTTTT. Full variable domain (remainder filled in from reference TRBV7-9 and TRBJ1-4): DTGVSQNPRHKITKRGQNVTFRCDPISEHNRLYWYRQTLGQGPEFLTYFQNEAQLEKSRLLSDRFSAERPKGSFSTLEIQRTEQGDSAMYLCASSLEGLDSFLFFGSGTQLSVL.

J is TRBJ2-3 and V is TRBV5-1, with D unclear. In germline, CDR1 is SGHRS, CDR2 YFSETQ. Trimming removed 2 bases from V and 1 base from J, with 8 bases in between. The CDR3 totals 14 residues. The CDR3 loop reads CASSFSPGTDTQYF. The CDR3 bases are TGCGCCAGCAGCTTCTCGCCTGGCACAGATACGCAGTATTTT.

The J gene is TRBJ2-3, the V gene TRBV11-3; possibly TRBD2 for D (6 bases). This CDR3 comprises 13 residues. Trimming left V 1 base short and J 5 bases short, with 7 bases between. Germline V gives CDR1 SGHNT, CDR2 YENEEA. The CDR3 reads CASSLAGVDTQYF. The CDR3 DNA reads TGTGCCAGCAGCTTAGCGGGGGTAGATACGCAGTATTTT.

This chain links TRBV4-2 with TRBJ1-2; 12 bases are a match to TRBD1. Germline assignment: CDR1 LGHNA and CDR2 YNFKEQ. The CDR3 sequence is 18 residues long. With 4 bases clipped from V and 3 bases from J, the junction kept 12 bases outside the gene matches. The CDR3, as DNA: TGTGCCAGCAGCCCAACGTCCGGAGGGACAGGGGGCGACTATGGCTACACCTTC. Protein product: CASSPTSGGTGGDYGYTF.

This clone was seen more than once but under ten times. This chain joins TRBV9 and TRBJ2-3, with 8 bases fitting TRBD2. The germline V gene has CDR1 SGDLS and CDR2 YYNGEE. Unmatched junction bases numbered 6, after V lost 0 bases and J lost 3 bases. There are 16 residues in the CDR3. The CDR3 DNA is TGTGCCAGCAGCGTAGATCAGCGGGGGTTTACAGATACGCAGTATTTT. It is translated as CASSVDQRGFTDTQYF.

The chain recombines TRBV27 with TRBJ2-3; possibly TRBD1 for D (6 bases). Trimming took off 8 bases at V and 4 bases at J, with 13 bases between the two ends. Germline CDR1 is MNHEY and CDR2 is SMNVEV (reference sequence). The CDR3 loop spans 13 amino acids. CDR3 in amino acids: CASRDKAPDTQYF. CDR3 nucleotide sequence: TGTGCCAGCCGGGACAAGGCCCCAGATACGCAGTATTTT.

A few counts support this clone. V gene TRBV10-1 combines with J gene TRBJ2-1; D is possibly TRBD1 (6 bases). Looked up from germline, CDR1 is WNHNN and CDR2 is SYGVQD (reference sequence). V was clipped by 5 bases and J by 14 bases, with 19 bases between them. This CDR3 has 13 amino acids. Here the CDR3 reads CASSPEPTGSKFF. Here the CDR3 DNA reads TGCGCCAGCAGTCCCGAACCAACAGGGTCGAAGTTCTTC.

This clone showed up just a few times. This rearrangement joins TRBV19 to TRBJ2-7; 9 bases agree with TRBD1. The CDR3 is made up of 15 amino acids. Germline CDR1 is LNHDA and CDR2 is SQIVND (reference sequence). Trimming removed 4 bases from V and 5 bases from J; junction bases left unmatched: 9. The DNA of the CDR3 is TGTGCCAGTAGTACCTCCAGGACAGGGGCAAACGAGCAGTACTTC. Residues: CASSTSRTGANEQYF.

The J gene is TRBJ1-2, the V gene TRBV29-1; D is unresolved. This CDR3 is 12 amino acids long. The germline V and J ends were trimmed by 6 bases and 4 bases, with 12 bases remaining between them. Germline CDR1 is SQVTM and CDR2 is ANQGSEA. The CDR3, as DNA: TGCAGCGTGTCTATAGGGAGCTATGGCTACACCTTC. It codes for CSVSIGSYGYTF.

CDR3 in DNA: TGTGCCAGTAGTATAGGGGCAGAGTGGATGGTAGGCTACACCTTC. Amino acids: CASSIGAEWMVGYTF. The chain uses TRBV19 and TRBJ1-2, with unresolved D. This CDR3 is built from 15 residues. Germline CDR1 LNHDA, CDR2 SQIVND (reference sequence). The V gene lost 1 base and the J gene lost 8 bases, with 17 bases spanning the gap.

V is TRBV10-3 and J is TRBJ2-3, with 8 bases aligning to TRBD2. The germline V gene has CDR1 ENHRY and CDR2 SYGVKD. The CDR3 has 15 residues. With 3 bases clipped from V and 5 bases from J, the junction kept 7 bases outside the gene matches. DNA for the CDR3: TGTGCCATCAGTGAAGGACGGGGGGGCCGAGATACGCAGTATTTT. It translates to CAISEGRGGRDTQYF.

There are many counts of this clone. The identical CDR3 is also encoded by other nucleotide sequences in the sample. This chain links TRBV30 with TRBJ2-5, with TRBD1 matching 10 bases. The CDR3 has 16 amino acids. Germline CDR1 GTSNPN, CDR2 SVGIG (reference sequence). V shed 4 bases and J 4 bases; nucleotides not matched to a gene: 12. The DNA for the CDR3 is TGTGCCTGGACCCCCGGGACAGGGGCGGTAGGAGAGACCCAGTACTTC. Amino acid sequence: CAWTPGTGAVGETQYF.